The clone carrying this T cell receptor (beta chain) was picked up a small number of times. Treatment denoted: about 20 received Ad26.COV2.S at low or high dose, single or two shots; about 5 received placebo; per-sample allocation not given. Sampling occurred on day 63 after the first vaccine or placebo injection. The sample is drawn from a study of Ad26.COV2.S vaccination and SARS-CoV-2 variants. The data were produced by immunoSEQ multiplex PCR, yet TCRdb's version contains in-frame clones alone and is incomplete. The sample has 300,000 to 350,000 clones, roughly nine tenths seen once; the top ten hold 5.5%. The clonotype was recovered from a person between 18 and 65 years old who received the Ad26.COV2.S COVID-19 vaccine or a placebo. The source material was peripheral blood, sampled in a trial of Ad26.COV2.S vaccine versus placebo.

CDR3 sequence reads: CASRFGRLNSPLHF. CDR3 bases: TGTGCCAGCAGATTTGGTAGACTCAATTCACCCCTCCACTTT. The chain combines TRBV6-5 with TRBJ1-6; D is unclear. Germline values: CDR1 MNHEY, CDR2 SVGAGI. The CDR3 is 14 residues long. Between the trimmed V and J ends, which lost 6 bases and 7 bases, there was a span of 13 bases.